This record concerns one TCR beta chain sequence. This record comes from a study of identical twins. The CDR3 contains 16 residues. V gave up 5 bases and J gave up 4 bases; unmatched junction bases: 10. A single record per CDR3 protein comes from TCRdb applying MiXCR to the 5' RACE reads. Of 700,000 or so distinct CDR3 sequences listed, roughly 8% are singletons. These same records also appear under a second study, on yellow fever vaccine responses in identical twins.

The sequence was collected from a woman aged 18-29 years in good health. The V call is TRBV12-3 or TRBV12-4, the J call TRBJ2-3; 9 bases agree with TRBD2. The sample consisted of PBMCs. The chain's CDR3 is CASSDNSGRYADTQYF. DNA for the CDR3: TGTGCCAGCAGTGACAATAGCGGGAGATATGCAGATACGCAGTATTTT.